These 15 T cell receptor beta chains came from one sample sequenced in a study of PD-L1 blockade in urothelial cancer. Generated by immunoSEQ multiplex PCR, the TCRdb table keeps only in-frame clones and is missing some. This sample yields about 120,000 clones, of which approximately 90% are seen a single time; under 2% belongs to the top ten. Time point specified: peripheral blood 6 weeks after treatment start. The sample consisted of PBMCs, taken around atezolizumab (anti-PD-L1) treatment. The receptors shown here come from a man in his sixties with urothelial cancer.

The chain couples TRBV2 to TRBJ2-2, with D maybe TRBD2 (5 bases). Trimming stripped 1 base from V and 1 base from J, with 7 bases between. Germline CDR1 SNHLY, CDR2 FYNNEI. This CDR3 comprises 15 residues. The CDR3 nucleotides read TGTGCCAGCAGTGAAGTACTAGAGAACACCGGGGAGCTGTTTTTT. The encoded protein is CASSEVLENTGELFF.

The rearrangement uses TRBV7-9 and TRBJ1-5; weak D call: TRBD1 (6 bases). V lost 1 base and J 2 bases, leaving 18 bases between the germline ends. The germline V gene encodes CDR1 SEHNR and CDR2 FQNEAQ (reference sequence). This CDR3 is 18 amino acids long. DNA for the CDR3: TGTGCCAGCAGCTTAGGATCCGGGGGGCGAACGGGCAATCAGCCCCAGCATTTT. Translation gives CASSLGSGGRTGNQPQHF.

This chain links TRBV9 with TRBJ1-2, with 7 bases matching TRBD1. Germline CDR1 is SGDLS and CDR2 is YYNGEE. The CDR3 runs 15 residues. Germline trimming cut 3 bases from V and 5 bases from J; bases unmatched to any gene: 10. CDR3 region: CASSGFRDRKYGYTF. As DNA, the CDR3 is TGTGCCAGCAGCGGCTTCCGGGACAGAAAATATGGCTACACCTTC. The variable domain in full, completed from reference TRBV9 and TRBJ1-2, reads DSGVTQTPKHLITATGQRVTLRCSPRSGDLSVYWYQQSLDQGLQFLIQYYNGEERAKGNILERFSAQQFPDLHSELNLSSLELGDSALYFCASSGFRDRKYGYTFGSGTRLTVV.

The chain carries TRBV9 and TRBJ2-2, with 7 bases matching TRBD1. Germline loops: CDR1 SGDLS, CDR2 YYNGEE. V shed 4 bases and J 9 bases; nucleotides not matched to a gene: 18. The CDR3 is made up of 17 amino acids. As DNA, the CDR3 is TGTGCCAGCAGCCATAGCCGTGCAGGCAGGGGGATCCGGGAGCTGTTTTTT. This translates into CASSHSRAGRGIRELFF.

The chain recombines TRBV7-3 with TRBJ2-3; D perhaps matches TRBD2 (6 bases). V was pared by 5 bases and J by 0 bases, with 12 bases between. Germline V gene data show CDR1 as SGHTA and CDR2 as FQGTGA. The CDR3 contains 15 residues. Written as DNA, the CDR3 is TGTGCCAGCAGCAAACTAGCCTCTAGCACAGATACGCAGTATTTT. Protein: CASSKLASSTDTQYF.

The chain couples TRBV5-1 to TRBJ2-2; weak D call: TRBD2 (6 bases). Germline V gene lookup returns CDR1 SGHRS and CDR2 YFSETQ. V was cut by 6 bases and J by 4 bases, with 10 bases left in between. This CDR3 is built from 13 residues. The CDR3 sequence is CASTTSSTGELFF. The CDR3 DNA reads as TGCGCCAGCACGACTAGTTCCACCGGGGAGCTGTTTTTT.

CDR3 bases: TGTGCCAGCAGTGAGGCAGGGGGGAATAATTCACCCCTCCACTTT. Translating gives CASSEAGGNNSPLHF. This rearrangement joins TRBV6-1 to TRBJ1-6, with 7 nucleotides matching TRBD1. Germline V gene lookup returns CDR1 MNHNS and CDR2 SASEGT. CDR3 length: 15 residues. J lost 5 bases, V lost 3 bases, and 4 bases had no gene match.

The gene calls are TRBV5-1 and TRBJ2-5, with 7 bases matching TRBD2. V was clipped by 4 bases and J by 5 bases; unmatched bases: 8. The CDR3 has 14 amino acids. The germline CDR1 and CDR2 sequences are SGHRS and YFSETQ. The CDR3 bases are TGCGCCAGCAGCCGGTCGGGGGGTAGGGAGACCCAGTACTTC. Its protein product is CASSRSGGRETQYF. Full variable domain (rest looked up from reference TRBV5-1 and TRBJ2-5): KAGVTQTPRYLIKTRGQQVTLSCSPISGHRSVSWYQQTPGQGLQFLFEYFSETQRNKGNFPGRFSGRQFSNSRSEMNVSTLELGDSALYLCASSRSGGRETQYFGPGTRLLVL.

This clone was picked up one time. The chain's CDR3 is CASSLSAGVNTGELFF. The CDR3 DNA is TGTGCCAGCAGCCTGAGCGCGGGGGTCAACACCGGGGAGCTGTTTTTT. V gene TRBV7-9 combines with J gene TRBJ2-2; 7 nucleotides align to TRBD2. Trimming took 5 bases from V and 2 from J; bases not matched to a gene: 8. The germline gives CDR1 SEHNR, CDR2 FQNEAQ (reference sequence). There are 16 residues in the CDR3.

This chain joins TRBV21-1 and TRBJ2-5; the tabulated D call, TRBD2, remains unverified against the DNA. TRBV21-1 is deemed a pseudogene. The CDR3 spans 14 residues. The chain's CDR3 is CASSKGGIQETQYF. CDR3 DNA sequence: TGTGCCAGCAGCAAGGGGGGGATCCAAGAGACCCAGTACTTC.

The rearrangement links TRBV13 to TRBJ2-3, with D uncertain. Germline V gene sequence: CDR1 PRHDT, CDR2 FYEKMQ (reference sequence). Trimming left V 7 bases short and J 4 bases short, with 9 bases between. The length of the CDR3 is 12 residues. CDR3 coding DNA: TGTGCCAGCACCAAACTTGCAGATACGCAGTATTTT. The encoded protein is CASTKLADTQYF.

In this sample, this clone turned up a few times. The gene calls are TRBV5-6 and TRBJ2-4; possibly TRBD1 for D (5 bases). Germline lookup yields CDR1 SGHDT and CDR2 YYEEEE. Between the trimmed V and J ends, which lost 2 bases and 0 bases, there was a span of 6 bases. The CDR3 length is 14 residues. The CDR3: CASSLQVAKNIQYF. The CDR3 DNA reads TGTGCCAGCAGCTTACAGGTAGCCAAAAACATTCAGTACTTC. The full variable domain, rest sourced from reference TRBV5-6 and TRBJ2-4, is DAGVTQSPTHLIKTRGQQVTLRCSPKSGHDTVSWYQQALGQGPQFIFQYYEEEERQRGNFPDRFSGHQFPNYSSELNVNALLLGDSALYLCASSLQVAKNIQYFGAGTRLSVL.

The chain joins TRBV15 to TRBJ1-2; no clear D gene. The CDR3 loop spans 13 amino acids. Germline-derived CDR1 and CDR2 are LNHNV and YYDKDF (reference sequence). Trimming cost V 5 bases and J 2 bases, with 9 bases left between them. CDR3 nucleotide sequence: TGTGCCACCAGCGAGCAGGTCAACTATGGCTACACCTTC. Translating gives CATSEQVNYGYTF. Full variable domain (outside the CDR3, taken from reference TRBV15 and TRBJ1-2): DAMVIQNPRYQVTQFGKPVTLSCSQTLNHNVMYWYQQKSSQAPKLLFHYYDKDFNNEADTPDNFQSRRPNTSFCFLDIRSPGLGDTAMYLCATSEQVNYGYTFGSGTRLTVV.

The CDR3 sequence is CASSRGGIAEQYF. CDR3 sequence (DNA): TGTGCCAGCAGCCGGGGGGGGATTGCCGAGCAGTACTTC. The chain combines TRBV7-6 with TRBJ2-7, with 8 bases identical to TRBD2. V lost 5 bases to trimming and J lost 6 bases; unmatched junction nucleotides: 6. Germline CDR1 is SGHVS and CDR2 is FNYEAQ. This CDR3 region has 13 residues.

The rearrangement joins TRBV19 to TRBJ2-3; weak D call: TRBD2 (5 bases). This CDR3 comprises 16 residues. The germline V gene has CDR1 LNHDA and CDR2 SQIVND (reference sequence). Trimming took off 3 bases at V and 0 bases at J, with 13 bases between the two ends. The CDR3 region has the DNA TGTGCCAGTAGTATCGGTAGCGACACTAGCACAGATACGCAGTATTTT. Translated: CASSIGSDTSTDTQYF.